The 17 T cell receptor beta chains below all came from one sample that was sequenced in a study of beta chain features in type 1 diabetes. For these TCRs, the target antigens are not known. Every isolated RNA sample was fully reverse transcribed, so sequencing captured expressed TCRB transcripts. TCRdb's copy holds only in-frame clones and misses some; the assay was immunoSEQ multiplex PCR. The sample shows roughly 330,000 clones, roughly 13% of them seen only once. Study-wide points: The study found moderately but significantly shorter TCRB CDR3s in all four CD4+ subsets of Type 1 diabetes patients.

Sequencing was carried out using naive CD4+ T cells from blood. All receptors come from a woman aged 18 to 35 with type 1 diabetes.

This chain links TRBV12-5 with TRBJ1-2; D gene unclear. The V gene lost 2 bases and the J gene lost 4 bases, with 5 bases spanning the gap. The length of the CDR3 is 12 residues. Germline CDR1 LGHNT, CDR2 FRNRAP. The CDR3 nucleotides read TGTGCTAGTGGTTTGTACGGCTATGGCTACACCTTC. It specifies CASGLYGYGYTF.

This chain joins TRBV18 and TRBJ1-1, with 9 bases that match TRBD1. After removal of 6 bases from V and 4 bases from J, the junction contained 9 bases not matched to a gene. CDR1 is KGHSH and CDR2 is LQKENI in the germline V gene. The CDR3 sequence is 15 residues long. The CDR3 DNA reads TGTGCCAGCTCGACACAGGGGGCGCAGGGCACTGAAGCTTTCTTT. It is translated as CASSTQGAQGTEAFF. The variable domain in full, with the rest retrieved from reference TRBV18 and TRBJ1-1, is NAGVMQNPRHLVRRRGQEARLRCSPMKGHSHVYWYRQLPEEGLKFMVYLQKENIIDESGMPKERFSAEFPKEGPSILRIQQVVRGDSAAYFCASSTQGAQGTEAFFGQGTRLTVV.

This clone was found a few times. The CDR3 DNA reads as TGTGCCAGCAGGTCACAGGGTCGATCCTACAATGAGCAGTTCTTC. Its translation: CASRSQGRSYNEQFF. This sequence joins TRBV28 and TRBJ2-1, with a possible D match to TRBD1 (6 bases). The CDR3 sequence is 15 residues long. V was pared by 6 bases and J by 1 base, with 13 bases between. Germline CDR1 reads MDHEN; CDR2 reads SYDVKM.

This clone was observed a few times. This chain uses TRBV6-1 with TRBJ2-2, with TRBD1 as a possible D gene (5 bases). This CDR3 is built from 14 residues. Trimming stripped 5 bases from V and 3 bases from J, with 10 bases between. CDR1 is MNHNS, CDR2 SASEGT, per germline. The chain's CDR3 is CASSWAGYTGELFF. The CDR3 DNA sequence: TGTGCCAGCAGTTGGGCAGGGTACACCGGGGAGCTGTTTTTT.

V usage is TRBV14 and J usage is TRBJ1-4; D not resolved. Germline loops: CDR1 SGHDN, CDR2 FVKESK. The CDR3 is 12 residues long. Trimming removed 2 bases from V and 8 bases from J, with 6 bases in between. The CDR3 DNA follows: TGTGCCAGCAGCCAAAATATAGAAAAACTGTTTTTT. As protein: CASSQNIEKLFF.

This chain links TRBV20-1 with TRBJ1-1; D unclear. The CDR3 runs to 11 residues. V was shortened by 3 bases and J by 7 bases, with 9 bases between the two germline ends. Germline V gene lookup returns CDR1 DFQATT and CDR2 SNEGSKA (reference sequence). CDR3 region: CSASVIFEAFF. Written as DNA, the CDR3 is TGCAGTGCTAGTGTTATTTTTGAAGCTTTCTTT.

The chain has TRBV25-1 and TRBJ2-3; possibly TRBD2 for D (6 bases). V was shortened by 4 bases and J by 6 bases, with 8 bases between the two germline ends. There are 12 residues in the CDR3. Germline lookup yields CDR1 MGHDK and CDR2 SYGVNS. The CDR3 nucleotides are TGTGCCAGCAGTGGGACTATGGATACGCAGTATTTT. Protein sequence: CASSGTMDTQYF.

CDR3 nucleotides: TGTGCCAGTAGTATCGGGCAGGGGGTAGCCTACGAGCAGTACGTC. This gives the protein CASSIGQGVAYEQYV. J is TRBJ2-7 and V is TRBV19; the match to TRBD1 covers 7 bases. V trimming: 3 bases; J trimming: 2 bases; junction bases outside the gene matches: 7. Germline V gene sequence: CDR1 LNHDA, CDR2 SQIVND (reference sequence). The CDR3 runs to 15 residues.

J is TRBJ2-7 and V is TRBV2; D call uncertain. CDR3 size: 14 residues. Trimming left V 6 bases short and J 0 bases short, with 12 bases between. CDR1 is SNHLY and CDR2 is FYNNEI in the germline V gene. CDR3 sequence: CASRYLTTSYEQYF. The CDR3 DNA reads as TGTGCCAGCAGGTACCTGACAACCTCCTACGAGCAGTACTTC.

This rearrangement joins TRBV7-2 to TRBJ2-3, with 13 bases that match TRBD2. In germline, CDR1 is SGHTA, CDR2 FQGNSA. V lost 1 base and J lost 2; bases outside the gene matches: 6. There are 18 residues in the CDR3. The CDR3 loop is CASSLVGTSGTVTDTQYF. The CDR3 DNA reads TGTGCCAGCAGCTTAGTTGGGACTAGCGGGACGGTCACAGATACGCAGTATTTT.

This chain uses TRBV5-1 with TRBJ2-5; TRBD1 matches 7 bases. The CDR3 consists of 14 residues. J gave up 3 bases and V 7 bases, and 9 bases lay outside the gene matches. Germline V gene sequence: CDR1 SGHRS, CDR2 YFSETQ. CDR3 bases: TGCGCCAGCTCCTCCGGGACAGCCGAAGAGACCCAGTACTTC. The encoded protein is CASSSGTAEETQYF.

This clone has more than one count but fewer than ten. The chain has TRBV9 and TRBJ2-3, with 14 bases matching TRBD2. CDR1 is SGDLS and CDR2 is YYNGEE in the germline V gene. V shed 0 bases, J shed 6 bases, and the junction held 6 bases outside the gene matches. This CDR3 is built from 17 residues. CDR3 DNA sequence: TGTGCCAGCAGCGTAGTCGGACTAGCGGGAGGCAAGGATACGCAGTATTTT. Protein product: CASSVVGLAGGKDTQYF. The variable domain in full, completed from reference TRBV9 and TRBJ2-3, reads DSGVTQTPKHLITATGQRVTLRCSPRSGDLSVYWYQQSLDQGLQFLIQYYNGEERAKGNILERFSAQQFPDLHSELNLSSLELGDSALYFCASSVVGLAGGKDTQYFGPGTRLTVL.

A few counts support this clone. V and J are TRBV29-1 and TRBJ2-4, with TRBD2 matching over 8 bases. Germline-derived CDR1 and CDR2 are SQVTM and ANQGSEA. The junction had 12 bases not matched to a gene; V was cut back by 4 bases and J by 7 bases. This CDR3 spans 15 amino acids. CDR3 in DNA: TGCAGCGTTGTGAGAATAGCGGGACCTGGGAACATTCAGTACTTC. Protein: CSVVRIAGPGNIQYF.

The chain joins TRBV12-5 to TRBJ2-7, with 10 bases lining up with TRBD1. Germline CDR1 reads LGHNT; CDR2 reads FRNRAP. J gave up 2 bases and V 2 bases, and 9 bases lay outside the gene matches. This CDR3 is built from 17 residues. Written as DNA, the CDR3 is TGTGCTAGTGGTTTGCTAAAATCGGGACAGGGGACCTACGAGCAGTACGTC. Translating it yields CASGLLKSGQGTYEQYV.

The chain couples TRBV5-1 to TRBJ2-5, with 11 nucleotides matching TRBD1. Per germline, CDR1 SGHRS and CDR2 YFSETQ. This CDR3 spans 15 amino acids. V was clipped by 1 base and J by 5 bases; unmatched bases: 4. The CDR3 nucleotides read TGCGCCAGCAGCTTGAGGACAGGGGGCGAGGAGACCCAGTACTTC. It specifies CASSLRTGGEETQYF.

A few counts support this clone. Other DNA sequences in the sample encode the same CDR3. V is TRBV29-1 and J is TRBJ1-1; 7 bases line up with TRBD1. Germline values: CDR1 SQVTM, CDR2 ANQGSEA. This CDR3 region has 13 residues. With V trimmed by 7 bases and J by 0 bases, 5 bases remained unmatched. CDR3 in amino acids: CSAAGQLNTEAFF. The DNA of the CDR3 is TGCAGCGCGGCGGGACAGTTGAACACTGAAGCTTTCTTT.

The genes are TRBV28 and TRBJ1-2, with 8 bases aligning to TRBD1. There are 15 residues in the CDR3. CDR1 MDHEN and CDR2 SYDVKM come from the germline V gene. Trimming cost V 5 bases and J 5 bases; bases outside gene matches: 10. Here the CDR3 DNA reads TGTGCCAGCAGTGTAACAGGGGGGACAGATTATGGCTACACCTTC. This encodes CASSVTGGTDYGYTF.